These 32 T cell receptor beta chains were all obtained from the same sample, sequenced in a study of shared clonotypes between healthy human individuals. TCRdb's table, derived via immunoSEQ multiplex PCR, lists solely in-frame clones and lacks some. Altogether 1,400,000 or so clones are present, roughly 98.5% being singletons, with the ten largest covering under 0.45%. Sequenced material: naive CD4+ T cells sorted from blood. Subset given: CD45RA+ positively selected. The receptors originated from a man younger than 45 in good health.

The chain joins TRBV2 to TRBJ1-5, with D maybe TRBD1 (5 bases). This CDR3 has 15 residues. Germline V gene data show CDR1 as SNHLY and CDR2 as FYNNEI. The V and J ends lost 6 bases and 0 bases respectively, with 12 bases between them. CDR3 nucleotide sequence: TGTGCCAGCAGGGAGGGACTGTATAGCAATCAGCCCCAGCATTTT. It specifies CASREGLYSNQPQHF.

The rearrangement links TRBV10-3 to TRBJ2-1; TRBD2 aligns across 7 bases. The CDR3 covers 14 residues. CDR1 and CDR2 from the germline V gene are ENHRY and SYGVKD. V lost 4 bases, J lost 3 bases, and 3 bases stayed unmatched. The CDR3 coding sequence is TGTGCCATCAGTGCCAGCGGGGTCTACAATGAGCAGTTCTTC. It codes for CAISASGVYNEQFF.

The chain recombines TRBV5-4 with TRBJ2-7; a weak D match, TRBD1 (6 bases). Germline CDR1 SGHNT, CDR2 YYREEE (reference sequence). The CDR3 length is 14 residues. V dropped 4 bases and J dropped 1 base, with 12 bases sitting between them. The DNA of the CDR3 is TGTGCCAGCAGCGCCGGGACAAATTCCTACGAGCAGTACTTC. Protein product: CASSAGTNSYEQYF. Looking up the rest from reference TRBV5-4 and TRBJ2-7 gives the full variable domain: ETGVTQSPTHLIKTRGQQVTLRCSSQSGHNTVSWYQQALGQGPQFIFQYYREEENGRGNFPPRFSGLQFPNYSSELNVNALELDDSALYLCASSAGTNSYEQYFGPGTRLTVT.

J is TRBJ2-1 and V is TRBV28, with 10 bases matching TRBD2. The CDR3 is 15 residues long. The germline V gene encodes CDR1 MDHEN and CDR2 SYDVKM. The V gene end was trimmed by 5 bases and the J gene end by 3 bases; junction bases not matched to a gene: 4. The CDR3 DNA is TGTGCCAGCAGTAGGCTAGCGGGAGTCTACAATGAGCAGTTCTTC. It yields the protein CASSRLAGVYNEQFF.

V gene TRBV19 combines with J gene TRBJ2-5; 8 bases match TRBD1. Per the germline V gene, CDR1 is LNHDA and CDR2 is SQIVND (reference sequence). This CDR3 is built from 14 residues. With 4 bases clipped from V and 6 bases from J, the junction kept 7 bases outside the gene matches. CDR3 amino acids: CASSRDRGLQTQYF. DNA for the CDR3: TGTGCCAGTAGTAGAGACAGGGGATTGCAGACCCAGTACTTC. Full variable domain (rest looked up from reference TRBV19 and TRBJ2-5): DGGITQSPKYLFRKEGQNVTLSCEQNLNHDAMYWYRQDPGQGLRLIYYSQIVNDFQKGDIAEGYSVSREKKESFPLTVTSAQKNPTAFYLCASSRDRGLQTQYFGPGTRLLVL.

The chain combines TRBV6-1 with TRBJ1-1; possibly TRBD1 for D (6 bases). The germline V gene encodes CDR1 MNHNS and CDR2 SASEGT. The CDR3 is 13 amino acids. V was pared by 6 bases and J by 5 bases, with 13 bases between. CDR3 nucleotides: TGTGCCAGCAGACGGACAGCGCGGACTGAAGCTTTCTTT. Translating gives CASRRTARTEAFF.

A remark on this clone: A junction boundary mismatches the germline segment, possibly from a read error. The CDR3 sequence: CASRGWEGYIEQFF. CDR3 nucleotide sequence: TGTGCCAGCAGGGGATGGGAGGGGTACATTGAGCAGTTCTTC. V gene TRBV27 combines with J gene TRBJ2-1, with 7 nucleotides matching TRBD2. The CDR3 loop spans 14 amino acids. Germline values: CDR1 MNHEY, CDR2 SMNVEV (reference sequence).

This clone has a handful of counts. The rearrangement uses TRBV18 and TRBJ2-3; D is possibly TRBD1 (5 bases). Germline V lookup: CDR1 KGHSH, CDR2 LQKENI. The CDR3 covers 14 residues. Trimming cost V 6 bases and J 4 bases, with 14 bases left between them. CDR3 DNA: TGTGCCAGCTCCCCGGGCAGGGCGCCAGATACGCAGTATTTT. Protein sequence: CASSPGRAPDTQYF.

This chain uses TRBV29-1 with TRBJ1-5; 10 bases are shared with TRBD1. After removal of 6 bases from V and 4 bases from J, the junction contained 3 bases not matched to a gene. Germline assignment: CDR1 SQVTM and CDR2 ANQGSEA. This CDR3 has 13 residues. In DNA, the CDR3 is TGCAGCGTAGGGACAGGGGCTAATCAGCCCCAGCATTTT. It is translated as CSVGTGANQPQHF.

V usage is TRBV5-6 and J usage is TRBJ2-5; weak D call: TRBD1 (7 bases). Germline V lookup: CDR1 SGHDT, CDR2 YYEEEE. With 4 bases removed from V and 7 bases from J, the gap between germline ends came to 23 bases. This CDR3 spans 16 amino acids. The CDR3 reads CASSLLSGGGEGTQYF. The CDR3 DNA reads TGTGCCAGCAGCCTCCTTAGCGGAGGGGGCGAGGGGACCCAGTACTTC. The variable domain in full, with the rest retrieved from reference TRBV5-6 and TRBJ2-5, is DAGVTQSPTHLIKTRGQQVTLRCSPKSGHDTVSWYQQALGQGPQFIFQYYEEEERQRGNFPDRFSGHQFPNYSSELNVNALLLGDSALYLCASSLLSGGGEGTQYFGPGTRLLVL.

This rearrangement joins TRBV5-1 to TRBJ2-3; D unresolved. V shed 4 bases and J shed 0 bases, with 15 bases lying between them. Germline loops: CDR1 SGHRS, CDR2 YFSETQ. This CDR3 has 16 residues. The CDR3 reads CASSPRSTPSTDTQYF. CDR3 DNA sequence: TGCGCCAGCAGCCCTCGGTCCACACCTAGCACAGATACGCAGTATTTT.

As concerns this clone: The sample holds other DNA sequences that translate to the same CDR3. The V call is TRBV20-1, the J call TRBJ2-5; tentatively, D is TRBD2 (5 bases). The CDR3 is 11 residues long. Between the trimmed V and J ends, which lost 6 bases and 5 bases, there was a span of 10 bases. CDR1 and CDR2 (germline): DFQATT, SNEGSKA (reference sequence). CDR3 region: CSALRGETQYF. CDR3 sequence (DNA): TGCAGTGCCCTCCGCGGGGAGACCCAGTACTTC.

V is TRBV28 and J is TRBJ1-5; 9 nucleotides agree with TRBD1. The CDR3 has 16 residues. Germline CDR1 is MDHEN and CDR2 is SYDVKM. Losses at the gene ends were 8 bases for V and 6 bases for J; bases not matched to a gene: 14. CDR3 bases: TGTGCCAGCGACCCCACCGGGACAGGGCGTACTCAGCCCCAGCATTTT. Protein sequence: CASDPTGTGRTQPQHF.

This clone was seen only a few times. The chain combines TRBV18 with TRBJ2-7, with TRBD2 matching over 10 bases. Germline assignment: CDR1 KGHSH and CDR2 LQKENI. The CDR3 consists of 15 residues. The V and J ends lost 5 bases and 2 bases, in that order; junction bases with no gene match: 6. Written as DNA, the CDR3 is TGTGCCAGCTCAAGGCCGAGCGGGAGGGCCTACGAGCAGTACTTC. Translating gives CASSRPSGRAYEQYF. Full variable domain (outside the CDR3, taken from reference TRBV18 and TRBJ2-7): NAGVMQNPRHLVRRRGQEARLRCSPMKGHSHVYWYRQLPEEGLKFMVYLQKENIIDESGMPKERFSAEFPKEGPSILRIQQVVRGDSAAYFCASSRPSGRAYEQYFGPGTRLTVT.

The chain combines TRBV18 with TRBJ2-2; possibly TRBD2 for D (6 bases). Trimming removed 6 bases at V and 0 bases at J, with 11 bases between. This CDR3 spans 15 amino acids. CDR1 is KGHSH, CDR2 LQKENI, per germline. CDR3 sequence reads: CASSSLATNTGELFF. CDR3 in DNA: TGTGCCAGCTCCTCTCTAGCGACGAACACCGGGGAGCTGTTTTTT. Drawing the rest from reference TRBV18 and TRBJ2-2, the complete variable domain is NAGVMQNPRHLVRRRGQEARLRCSPMKGHSHVYWYRQLPEEGLKFMVYLQKENIIDESGMPKERFSAEFPKEGPSILRIQQVVRGDSAAYFCASSSLATNTGELFFGEGSRLTVL.

The chain uses TRBV5-1 and TRBJ2-7; possibly TRBD1 for D (5 bases). Germline CDR1 is SGHRS and CDR2 is YFSETQ. Trimming stripped 3 bases from V and 0 bases from J, with 13 bases between. This CDR3 has 15 amino acids. The CDR3 sequence: CASSSKGMSSYEQYF. DNA for the CDR3: TGCGCCAGCAGCTCTAAGGGGATGAGCTCCTACGAGCAGTACTTC.

The rearrangement joins TRBV5-8 to TRBJ1-5; no reliable D call. The germline gives CDR1 SGHTS, CDR2 YDEGEE. CDR3 length: 15 residues. With 4 bases removed from V and 0 bases from J, the gap between germline ends came to 11 bases. The DNA of the CDR3 is TGTGCCAGCAGCGGTGACACCCTTAGCAATCAGCCCCAGCATTTT. It translates to CASSGDTLSNQPQHF.

The chain has TRBV19 and TRBJ2-3; TRBD1 matches 7 bases. Germline lookup yields CDR1 LNHDA and CDR2 SQIVND (reference sequence). The CDR3 is made up of 13 amino acids. The CDR3 bases are TGTTCTTCCGGGACAGCCAGCACAGATACGCAGTATTTT. It encodes CSSGTASTDTQYF.

The genes are TRBV7-2 and TRBJ2-1; TRBD2 agrees at 11 bases. The CDR3 is made up of 15 amino acids. V trimming: 3 bases; J trimming: 8 bases; junction bases outside the gene matches: 6. Per germline, CDR1 SGHTA and CDR2 FQGNSA. Written as DNA, the CDR3 is TGTGCCAGCAGCTTCTCGCGACTAGCGGGACATGAGCAGTTCTTC. It translates to CASSFSRLAGHEQFF.

The chain is built from TRBV29-1 and TRBJ2-1; tentatively, D is TRBD2 (6 bases). The V end was cut by 1 base, the J end by 8 bases, with 12 bases between. CDR3 length: 13 residues. Germline V gene data show CDR1 as SQVTM and CDR2 as ANQGSEA. The chain's CDR3 is CSVEGTNRYEQFF. CDR3 in DNA: TGCAGCGTTGAAGGGACTAACAGGTATGAGCAGTTCTTC.

The gene calls are TRBV29-1 and TRBJ2-7; D is uncertain. This CDR3 has 12 residues. Trimming took 7 bases from V and 1 from J, leaving 11 bases between them. CDR1 and CDR2 (germline): SQVTM, ANQGSEA. CDR3 coding DNA: TGCAGCGCCAGCCCCGGGTCCTACGAGCAGTACTTC. It specifies CSASPGSYEQYF.

V gene TRBV5-1 combines with J gene TRBJ2-2, with 7 bases identical to TRBD2. This CDR3 contains 17 residues. V was clipped by 2 bases and J by 3 bases; unmatched bases: 10. Per germline, CDR1 SGHRS and CDR2 YFSETQ. The CDR3, as DNA: TGCGCCAGCAGCTTCGGGGCGGGAGCGGCTTACACCGGGGAGCTGTTTTTT. This encodes CASSFGAGAAYTGELFF.

The chain has TRBV7-2 and TRBJ1-1; 7 bases are shared with TRBD1. Per the germline V gene, CDR1 is SGHTA and CDR2 is FQGNSA. The V gene end was trimmed by 4 bases and the J gene end by 1 base; junction bases not matched to a gene: 3. The CDR3 has 14 residues. The CDR3 protein is CASSSGQTNTEAFF. CDR3 coding DNA: TGTGCCAGCAGCTCGGGACAGACGAACACTGAAGCTTTCTTT.

The chain has TRBV28 and TRBJ2-7, with 8 bases lining up with TRBD1. V dropped 1 base and J dropped 7; count of bases not matched to a gene: 12. Germline-derived CDR1 and CDR2 are MDHEN and SYDVKM. The CDR3 sequence is 16 residues long. Here the CDR3 DNA reads TGTGCCAGCAGTTTATATAGTACAGGGGGAACTAGGGAGCAGTACTTC. Residues: CASSLYSTGGTREQYF.

The genes are TRBV27 and TRBJ2-2, with unresolved D. This CDR3 comprises 15 residues. Trimming stripped 7 bases from V and 1 base from J, with 13 bases between. Germline CDR1 and CDR2: MNHEY and SMNVEV (reference sequence). The CDR3 DNA is TGTGCCAGCACCCTCCGCTTTGGGAACACCGGGGAGCTGTTTTTT. It translates to CASTLRFGNTGELFF.

In this sample, this clone turned up once. The J gene is TRBJ2-7, the V gene TRBV11-2, with D uncertain. Trimming left V 1 base short and J 0 bases short, with 13 bases between. Germline CDR1 is SGHAT and CDR2 is FQNNGV. The CDR3 is made up of 16 amino acids. The CDR3 DNA reads as TGTGCCAGCAGCTTAGGGAGTTTTTGGGGCTCCTACGAGCAGTACTTC. It encodes CASSLGSFWGSYEQYF. The variable domain in full, with the rest retrieved from reference TRBV11-2 and TRBJ2-7, is EAGVAQSPRYKIIEKRQSVAFWCNPISGHATLYWYQQILGQGPKLLIQFQNNGVVDDSQLPKDRFSAERLKGVDSTLKIQPAKLEDSAVYLCASSLGSFWGSYEQYFGPGTRLTVT.

The chain has TRBV10-2 and TRBJ2-1; 9 bases align to TRBD1. The length of the CDR3 is 14 residues. Germline CDR1 is WSHSY and CDR2 is SAAADI. Losses at the gene ends were 4 bases for V and 3 bases for J; bases not matched to a gene: 1. This CDR3 is CASSAGQGYNEQFF. Here the CDR3 DNA reads TGCGCCAGCAGTGCGGGACAGGGCTACAATGAGCAGTTCTTC.

This chain links TRBV25-1 with TRBJ1-2; D may be TRBD1 (6 bases). CDR1 is MGHDK, CDR2 SYGVNS, per germline. The CDR3 runs 13 residues. V lost 2 bases, J lost 4 bases, and 8 bases lay in between. The DNA for the CDR3 is TGTGCCAGCAGTGAAGACAGGAGCTATGGCTACACCTTC. Translation: CASSEDRSYGYTF.

The genes are TRBV7-2 and TRBJ2-1; 12 bases line up with TRBD2. In germline, CDR1 is SGHTA, CDR2 FQGNSA. This CDR3 region has 16 residues. V shed 7 bases, J shed 9 bases, and the junction held 13 bases outside the gene matches. CDR3 in amino acids: CASTKDWLAGGVEQFF. DNA for the CDR3: TGTGCCAGCACCAAAGACTGGCTAGCGGGAGGGGTTGAGCAGTTCTTC.

Turning to this clone: Its ends do not fully match the called genes, so a read error is possible. The gene calls are TRBV9 and TRBJ1-1; the match to TRBD1 covers 9 bases. The CDR3 is made up of 16 amino acids. CDR1 is SGDLS, CDR2 YYNGEE, per germline. CDR3 residues: CASSGYRGRAPSEAFF. CDR3 sequence (DNA): TGTGCCAGCAGCGGATACAGGGGGCGGGCCCCGTCTGAGGCTTTCTTT.

The J gene is TRBJ1-3, the V gene TRBV19; D remains unclear. Germline CDR1 reads LNHDA; CDR2 reads SQIVND (reference sequence). This CDR3 is 15 amino acids long. Trimming cost V 7 bases and J 0 bases, with 13 bases left between them. CDR3 DNA: TGTGCCAGTACCTCAGTGCCGAGCTCTGGAAACACCATATATTTT. It encodes CASTSVPSSGNTIYF. The full variable domain, its missing parts supplied by reference TRBV19 and TRBJ1-3, is DGGITQSPKYLFRKEGQNVTLSCEQNLNHDAMYWYRQDPGQGLRLIYYSQIVNDFQKGDIAEGYSVSREKKESFPLTVTSAQKNPTAFYLCASTSVPSSGNTIYFGEGSWLTVV.

The chain links TRBV27 to TRBJ2-7, with 9 bases matching TRBD1. Germline V gives CDR1 MNHEY, CDR2 SMNVEV (reference sequence). This CDR3 comprises 18 residues. The junction had 17 bases not matched to a gene; V was cut back by 5 bases and J by 3 bases. The CDR3 bases are TGTGCCAGCAGTCTCCGGACAGGGGACGTCGGGAACTACTACGAGCAGTACTTC. Translated, it gives CASSLRTGDVGNYYEQYF.